The 26 T cell receptor beta chains below come from one sample, sequenced in a study of T cells in Graves' hyperthyroidism and ophthalmopathy. TCR beta CDR3 regions were amplified from RNA. The primer set for the first-round RT-PCR of the TCR CDR3 was HTBI. From the multiplex PCR reads, TCRdb called clonotypes with MiXCR, one entry per CDR3 protein. The data contain about 840,000 distinct CDR3 sequences, 38% of them singletons. The sample was blood. These TCRs come from a man in his late teens or twenties with Graves' hyperthyroidism.

The chain is built from TRBV20-1 and TRBJ2-7; TRBD2 matches at 11 bases. V lost 5 bases and J lost 2; bases outside the gene matches: 2. Germline values: CDR1 DFQATT, CDR2 SNEGSKA (reference sequence). The CDR3 runs 13 residues. The CDR3 DNA reads as TGCAGTGCTGGGACTAGCGGACCCTACGAGCAGTACTTC. The encoded protein is CSAGTSGPYEQYF.

Worth noting for this clonotype: A much bigger clone sits one base away, suggesting this may be a read error. The chain uses TRBV7-2 and TRBJ2-2; D uncertain. This CDR3 is 14 amino acids long. Germline V gene data show CDR1 as SGHTA and CDR2 as FQGNSA. With 3 bases removed from V and 7 bases from J, the gap between germline ends came to 12 bases. DNA of the CDR3: TGTGCCAGCAGCTTGGTGCGGCGGAACGGGGAGCTGTTTTTT. Protein product: CASSLVRRNGELFF. Variable domain in full (rest from reference TRBV7-2 and TRBJ2-2): GAGVSQSPSNKVTEKGKDVELRCDPISGHTALYWYRQSLGQGLEFLIYFQGNSAPDKSGLPSDRFSAERTGGSVSTLTIQRTQQEDSAVYLCASSLVRRNGELFFGEGSRLTVL.

The chain is built from TRBV10-3 and TRBJ2-7; D is unclear. Germline V gene sequence: CDR1 ENHRY, CDR2 SYGVKD. CDR3 size: 13 residues. V shed 4 bases and J shed 7 bases, with 14 bases lying between them. CDR3 loop: CAISGTSQAEQYF. The CDR3 DNA reads as TGTGCCATCAGTGGGACCTCCCAGGCTGAGCAGTACTTC.

This clonotype was seen a few times. The chain is built from TRBV5-1 and TRBJ1-1, with 9 bases identical to TRBD1. The CDR3 is made up of 14 amino acids. From germline, CDR1 is SGHRS and CDR2 YFSETQ. Trimming cost V 4 bases and J 5 bases; bases outside gene matches: 6. CDR3 sequence reads: CASSAGTGRTEAFF. The CDR3 nucleotides are TGCGCCAGCAGCGCGGGGACAGGGAGGACTGAAGCTTTCTTT. Complete variable domain (other parts from reference TRBV5-1 and TRBJ1-1): KAGVTQTPRYLIKTRGQQVTLSCSPISGHRSVSWYQQTPGQGLQFLFEYFSETQRNKGNFPGRFSGRQFSNSRSEMNVSTLELGDSALYLCASSAGTGRTEAFFGQGTRLTVV.

This clonotype was detected only once. Compared with germline, one end of the junction differs, possibly owing to a read error. DNA of the CDR3: TGCGCCAGCAGCCAAGAGGGGATTAGACAACTCAGCAGTCAGCCCCAGCATTTT. It translates to CASSQEGIRQLSSQPQHF. This rearrangement joins TRBV4-1 to TRBJ1-5; D gene unclear. CDR3 length equals 18 residues. CDR1 is MGHRA, CDR2 YSYEKL, per germline.

This clonotype was recorded a few times. The chain couples TRBV5-1 to TRBJ2-7; no clear D gene. Trimming took off 0 bases at V and 2 bases at J, with 15 bases between the two ends. The CDR3 sequence is 16 residues long. Germline CDR1 SGHRS, CDR2 YFSETQ. The DNA of the CDR3 is TGCGCCAGCAGCTTGGGGCCGGGCCTAGAGGCCTACGAGCAGTACTTC. Encoded protein: CASSLGPGLEAYEQYF.

The chain combines TRBV27 with TRBJ1-5; TRBD1 might be the D (5 bases). The CDR3 length is 14 residues. Germline V gives CDR1 MNHEY, CDR2 SMNVEV (reference sequence). Trimming removed 9 bases at V and 7 bases at J, with 19 bases between. The CDR3 DNA is TGTGCCAGTAAACCAACAGGTTGGACGCAGCCCCAGCATTTT. Protein: CASKPTGWTQPQHF.

This rearrangement joins TRBV20-1 to TRBJ1-1; unclear D gene. Germline V gene sequence: CDR1 DFQATT, CDR2 SNEGSKA (reference sequence). The CDR3 loop spans 15 amino acids. Trimming removed 0 bases at V and 1 base at J, with 12 bases between. This CDR3 is CSARDWSGANTEAFF. The DNA of the CDR3 is TGCAGTGCTAGAGATTGGTCCGGAGCGAACACTGAAGCTTTCTTT.

This clonotype was counted many times. The chain combines TRBV5-1 with TRBJ2-2; 8 bases are shared with TRBD1. V lost 5 bases, J lost 4 bases, and 13 bases stayed unmatched. Germline values: CDR1 SGHRS, CDR2 YFSETQ. The CDR3 is 17 residues long. Written as DNA, the CDR3 is TGCGCCAGCAGTCCACCTCAGGGGGCCATCTTCACCGGGGAGCTGTTTTTT. Translating gives CASSPPQGAIFTGELFF.

The sample holds a few counts of this clonotype. The gene calls are TRBV11-2 and TRBJ1-3; tentative D call: TRBD1 (5 bases). The ends were cut back, 5 bases at V and 4 bases at J, with 12 bases in the middle. The V gene's germline CDR1 is SGHAT and CDR2 FQNNGV. The CDR3 loop spans 14 amino acids. This CDR3 reads CASSPQGRGNTIYF. The CDR3 nucleotides are TGTGCCAGCAGCCCCCAGGGTAGAGGAAACACCATATATTTT. Variable domain in full (rest from reference TRBV11-2 and TRBJ1-3): EAGVAQSPRYKIIEKRQSVAFWCNPISGHATLYWYQQILGQGPKLLIQFQNNGVVDDSQLPKDRFSAERLKGVDSTLKIQPAKLEDSAVYLCASSPQGRGNTIYFGEGSWLTVV.

This clonotype showed up many times. The genes are TRBV29-1 and TRBJ2-7; tentatively, D is TRBD2 (5 bases). The ends were cut back, 4 bases at V and 6 bases at J, with 13 bases in the middle. Germline CDR1 is SQVTM and CDR2 is ANQGSEA. This CDR3 is built from 12 residues. The CDR3 loop is CSVGTGPREQYF. The CDR3 region has the DNA TGCAGCGTTGGGACTGGCCCCCGCGAGCAGTACTTC.

This clonotype was detected a few times. A much larger clone sits a single nucleotide away, making a read error possible. The chain carries TRBV9 and TRBJ1-2; D unresolved. Deletions cut 0 bases from V and 6 bases from J, with 9 bases between. This CDR3 spans 13 amino acids. Germline values: CDR1 SGDLS, CDR2 YYNGEE. The CDR3: CASSVEGVDGYTF. The DNA of the CDR3 is TGTGCCAGCAGCGTAGAGGGAGTCGATGGCTACACCTTC. The full variable domain, rest sourced from reference TRBV9 and TRBJ1-2, is DSGVTQTPKHLITATGQRVTLRCSPRSGDLSVYWYQQSLDQGLQFLIQYYNGEERAKGNILERFSAQQFPDLHSELNLSSLELGDSALYFCASSVEGVDGYTFGSGTRLTVV.

The chain links TRBV9 to TRBJ2-7, with TRBD1 matching 10 bases. With V trimmed by 5 bases and J by 7 bases, 3 bases remained unmatched. Germline V gives CDR1 SGDLS, CDR2 YYNGEE. The length of the CDR3 is 12 residues. The CDR3 spells CASRTGGGEQYF. The CDR3 bases are TGTGCCAGCAGGACAGGGGGCGGAGAGCAGTACTTC.

The sample holds many counts of this clonotype. The chain recombines TRBV6-5 with TRBJ2-5, with D perhaps TRBD2 (6 bases). V was trimmed by 0 bases and J by 5 bases, leaving 13 bases between them. The CDR3 consists of 15 residues. Germline CDR1 is MNHEY and CDR2 is SVGAGI. In DNA, the CDR3 is TGTGCCAGCAGTTACTCGACGACTAGTGGGGAGACCCAGTACTTC. This translates into CASSYSTTSGETQYF.

The genes are TRBV7-2 and TRBJ2-7; D remains ambiguous. Trimming stripped 5 bases from V and 2 bases from J, with 16 bases between. The germline gives CDR1 SGHTA, CDR2 FQGNSA. This CDR3 spans 15 amino acids. In nucleotides, the CDR3 is TGTGCCAGCAGCACAAATCTCCAGGCAACCTACGAGCAGTACTTC. Translated, it gives CASSTNLQATYEQYF.

This clonotype showed up just a few times. V usage is TRBV19 and J usage is TRBJ2-7; a possible D gene is TRBD2 (6 bases). This CDR3 spans 14 amino acids. V lost 6 bases, J lost 9 bases, and 21 bases lay in between. CDR1 is LNHDA, CDR2 SQIVND, per germline (reference sequence). CDR3 nucleotides: TGTGCCAGTAGCTCCCGGGGGATTCTTGACGGGCAGTACTTC. Its translation is CASSSRGILDGQYF.

On this clonotype: One junction end does not reproduce the germline sequence, and a read error may be involved. V usage is TRBV10-3 and J usage is TRBJ1-2; D gene unclear. CDR1 and CDR2 (germline): ENHRY, SYGVKD. This CDR3 comprises 15 residues. The CDR3 here is CASSYTSRVNYGYTF. The CDR3 DNA is TGTGCCAGCAGTTACACGTCACGGGTGAACTATGGCTACACCTTC.

On this clonotype: This could be a read error, since a much larger clone is one nucleotide away. The V and J genes are TRBV7-6 and TRBJ1-2; 8 bases are a match to TRBD1. Germline CDR1 SGHVS, CDR2 FNYEAQ. There are 15 residues in the CDR3. The V and J ends lost 5 bases and 2 bases, in that order; junction bases with no gene match: 7. The CDR3 is CASSIDRGSNYGYTF. The DNA of the CDR3 is TGTGCCAGCAGCATCGACAGGGGATCGAACTATGGCTACACCTTC.

The chain combines TRBV6-6 with TRBJ1-2; D is possibly TRBD1 (6 bases). The CDR3 is made up of 14 amino acids. CDR1 is MNHNY, CDR2 SVGAGI, per germline (reference sequence). The germline V and J ends were trimmed by 6 bases and 3 bases, with 14 bases remaining between them. CDR3 DNA: TGTGCCAGCAGCGGCCGGACAGAATACTATGGCTACACCTTC. This codes for CASSGRTEYYGYTF.

There are many counts of this clonotype. The chain uses TRBV7-8 and TRBJ2-7, with D unresolved. The CDR3 has 12 residues. V was shortened by 5 bases and J by 2 bases, with 7 bases between the two germline ends. Germline V gene data show CDR1 as SGHVS and CDR2 as FQNEAQ. Here the CDR3 reads CASSRDPYEQYF. In DNA form, the CDR3 reads TGTGCCAGCAGCCGCGACCCCTACGAGCAGTACTTC.

This clonotype was seen a handful of times. This rearrangement joins TRBV29-1 to TRBJ2-5; D not resolved. Per the germline V gene, CDR1 is SQVTM and CDR2 is ANQGSEA. CDR3 length equals 14 residues. Trimming took 0 bases from V and 3 from J, leaving 11 bases between them. CDR3 sequence (DNA): TGCAGCGTTGAAGATGGTTGGAAGGAAGAGACCCAGTACTTC. Its translation is CSVEDGWKEETQYF. The full variable domain, its missing parts supplied by reference TRBV29-1 and TRBJ2-5, is SAVISQKPSRDICQRGTSLTIQCQVDSQVTMMFWYRQQPGQSLTLIATANQGSEATYESGFVIDKFPISRPNLTFSTLTVSNMSPEDSSIYLCSVEDGWKEETQYFGPGTRLLVL.

This chain joins TRBV10-3 and TRBJ2-3; possibly TRBD1 or TRBD2 for D (5 bases each). The V end was cut by 8 bases, the J end by 6 bases, with 15 bases between. This CDR3 spans 13 amino acids. Germline CDR1 ENHRY, CDR2 SYGVKD. CDR3 sequence (DNA): TGTGCCATCCGCGGGCAGGGTGCGGATACGCAGTATTTT. It codes for CAIRGQGADTQYF.

In the case of this clonotype: A read error is possible here, since a much larger clone lies one base away. CDR3 residues: CSVEDPSGTGELLF. CDR3 DNA sequence: TGCAGCGTTGAAGATCCTAGTGGGACCGGGGAGCTGCTTTTT. The chain links TRBV29-1 to TRBJ2-2; either TRBD1 or TRBD2 may supply D (5 bases each). The CDR3 loop spans 14 amino acids. Germline CDR1 is SQVTM and CDR2 is ANQGSEA.

This chain joins TRBV2 and TRBJ1-2, with D possibly matching TRBD1 (6 bases). CDR3 length: 14 residues. Trimming stripped 1 base from V and 8 bases from J, with 14 bases between. Germline assignment: CDR1 SNHLY and CDR2 FYNNEI. In nucleotides, the CDR3 is TGTGCCAGCAGTGAAGGAACACAGGGTCACGGCTACACCTTC. As protein: CASSEGTQGHGYTF.

This clonotype came up many times. The chain combines TRBV7-8 with TRBJ1-2; D may be TRBD1 (6 bases). CDR1 SGHVS and CDR2 FQNEAQ come from the germline V gene. Trimming cost V 5 bases and J 2 bases, with 15 bases left between them. The CDR3 totals 15 residues. The CDR3 here is CASSPPRTVNYGYTF. CDR3 coding DNA: TGTGCCAGCAGCCCCCCCAGGACAGTCAACTATGGCTACACCTTC.

The chain uses TRBV5-1 and TRBJ1-2; 7 bases map to TRBD1. CDR1 SGHRS and CDR2 YFSETQ come from the germline V gene. The CDR3 is made up of 15 amino acids. With 4 bases clipped from V and 4 bases from J, the junction kept 10 bases outside the gene matches. CDR3: CASSATGLGSYGYTF. CDR3 sequence (DNA): TGCGCCAGCAGCGCGACAGGGCTTGGGAGCTATGGCTACACCTTC.